This TCR beta chain was profiled in a study of post-analysis software for immune sequencing data. This CDR3 is built from 14 residues. The V and J ends lost 5 bases and 3 bases respectively, with 13 bases between them. CDR1 SGHRS and CDR2 YFSETQ come from the germline V gene. A word on this clonotype: Its cognate antigen is unknown.

Findings and caveats of the study: By F measure, samples from a shared preparation batch strongly co-clustered. TRBV5-6, TRBV5-1 and TRBV20-1 belonged to a set of about five TRBV segments that were more frequent in patients than controls.

Built from TCR beta cDNA, the libraries had unique molecular identifiers in them. The yield from around 1 to 10 million T cells was roughly 500,000 cDNA molecules in total. Using its own MiXCR run on the PCR reads, TCRdb lists one record per CDR3 protein. The profile shows hundreds of thousands of distinct CDR3 sequences, roughly three fifths of them singletons. The chain combines TRBV5-1 with TRBJ2-3; a possible D gene is TRBD2 (6 bases). What was sequenced was blood. The TCR was taken from a girl aged 2 to 9 with multiple sclerosis. The CDR3 sequence is CASRWTGSTDTQYF. Written as DNA, the CDR3 is TGCGCCAGCAGATGGACCGGGAGTACAGATACGCAGTATTTT.